The T cell receptor (beta chain) under discussion was sequenced for a study of shared clonotypes between healthy human individuals. In the original analysis: ImmunoSEQ gave junction-only sequences without quality scores, so filtering differed. Only in-frame clones appear in the TCRdb table, and some are missing; sequencing was by immunoSEQ multiplex PCR. V, J and clone size reflect that table, while D and trimming were determined from the DNA. This sample has 450,000 to 500,000 clones, with 76% found just once. The germline V and J ends were trimmed by 2 bases and 2 bases, with 4 bases remaining between them. This CDR3 comprises 12 residues. Germline values: CDR1 MNHEY, CDR2 SMNVEV (reference sequence).

J is TRBJ2-7 and V is TRBV27, with D uncertain. Sample: PBMCs. This clonotype was sampled from a woman between 35 and 50 years old in good health. Some clones in this sample may be carry-over from other donors' samples. The CDR3 region has the DNA TGTGCCAGCAGTTTAAATACCTACGAGCAGTACTTC. It translates to CASSLNTYEQYF.